The rows below give T cell receptor beta chains drawn from one sample of a study of blood T cell repertoires in COVID-19. TCRdb keeps only in-frame clones here, not all; method: immunoSEQ multiplex PCR. This sample carries 300,000 or so clones, around 86% of them seen once, and the ten largest clones take approximately 4.6%. The source material was PBMCs or T cells enriched from blood (not recorded which). Receptor source: a woman in her forties with acute COVID-19. CDR3s include the opening cysteine and the closing phenylalanine or tryptophan. The D gene is left open where the match is weak. The size entry is marked missing in some rows and otherwise reads once, few, many or a size class.

cdr3_nt cdr3_aa v_call d_call j_call clone_size
TGTGCTAGTGGTTCGGGACAGAACTATGGCTACACCTTC CASGSGQNYGYTF TRBV12-5 TRBD1 TRBJ1-2 NA
TGTGCCAGCAGTTTATTCCCCGGGGATACGCAGTATTTT CASSLFPGDTQYF TRBV27 NA TRBJ2-3 NA
TGTGCCAGCAGCCGGATAGCGGGGGGGCCGGATACGCAGTATTTT CASSRIAGGPDTQYF TRBV3-1/TRBV3-2 TRBD2 TRBJ2-3 NA
TGTGCCAGCAGCTTCTCGCGCGGGGGGAGAGCAGATACGCAGTATTTT CASSFSRGGRADTQYF TRBV7-9 TRBD2 TRBJ2-3 NA
TGCGCCAGCAGCTTGGTGGGAGATAGCAATCAGCCCCAGCATTTT CASSLVGDSNQPQHF TRBV5-1 NA TRBJ1-5 NA
TGTGCCAGCAGCGTAGAAGGGTGGGGGGACATTCAGTACTTC CASSVEGWGDIQYF TRBV9 NA TRBJ2-4 NA
TGCGCCAGCAGAGGGAAAGTTACTGGGACAGGGGGCAGGAGCAATCAGCCCCAGCATTTT CASRGKVTGTGGRSNQPQHF TRBV10-1 TRBD1 TRBJ1-5 NA
TGTGCCACCAGTCTGGCAGGGGGCTCAGATACGCAGTATTTT CATSLAGGSDTQYF TRBV24-1 TRBD1 TRBJ2-3 NA
TGTGCCAGCAGCGCCGTGGCAGGCAACAATGAGCAGTTCTTC CASSAVAGNNEQFF TRBV6-5 NA TRBJ2-1 NA
TGCGCCAGCAGCTGGACTAGCGGGGGTACGGAGACCCAGTACTTC CASSWTSGGTETQYF TRBV5-1 TRBD2 TRBJ2-5 NA
TGTGCCAGCAGCTCCCCCAAAGCCCACTATGGCTACACCTTC CASSSPKAHYGYTF TRBV7-9 NA TRBJ1-2 NA
TGTGCCAGCGGAGGGACAGCCTCTAACTATGGCTACACCTTC CASGGTASNYGYTF TRBV28 TRBD1 TRBJ1-2 NA
TGTGCCAGCAGCCCGATTGGGGGGATTGACAGGGCCACAGATACGCAGTATTTT CASSPIGGIDRATDTQYF TRBV7-3 NA TRBJ2-3 NA
TGTGCCAGCAGCCAGGGGCCTAGCGGGGCAAATGAGCAGTTCTTC CASSQGPSGANEQFF TRBV7-2 TRBD2 TRBJ2-1 NA
TGTGCCAGTAGTATTGTTGGCGGGAGGGCCTCAGATACGCAGTATTTT CASSIVGGRASDTQYF TRBV19 TRBD2 TRBJ2-3 few
TGTGCCAGCAGCCAGGAGGGACAGCGCAATCAGCCCCAGCATTTT CASSQEGQRNQPQHF TRBV9 TRBD1 TRBJ1-5 NA
TGTGCCAGCAGCTTAGATAATCGGAACACCGGGGAGCTGTTTTTT CASSLDNRNTGELFF TRBV7-2 NA TRBJ2-2 NA
TGCGCCAGCAGCTTGGGGACATCCGATGGAAACACCATATATTTT CASSLGTSDGNTIYF TRBV5-1 NA TRBJ1-3 NA
TGTGCCAGCAGTTTAAGCAGGGGTAGCACTGAAGCTTTCTTT CASSLSRGSTEAFF TRBV28 NA TRBJ1-1 NA
TGTGCCAGCAGCTTAGACAGGCGTTCACCCCTCCACTTT CASSLDRRSPLHF TRBV7-9 NA TRBJ1-6 NA
TGTGCCAGCAGCTCCGCGCGGGTAGCGGGGGGGCTGGGAGAGACCCAGTACTTC CASSSARVAGGLGETQYF TRBV7-2 TRBD2 TRBJ2-5 NA
TGTGCCAGCAGCTTAGACAGTCCTCAAGCCAAAAACATTCAGTACTTC CASSLDSPQAKNIQYF TRBV7-9 NA TRBJ2-4 NA
TGTGCCAGCTCACCGGTTCCGGGACAGGCTTCCGATGAGCAGTTCTTC CASSPVPGQASDEQFF TRBV18 TRBD1 TRBJ2-1 once
TGTGCCAGCAGCTTGGCCTCTAGCGGGAGGGTTGGGTCCACTGAGCAGTTCTTC CASSLASSGRVGSTEQFF TRBV5-4 TRBD2 TRBJ2-1 NA
TGTGCCAGCAGCAACAGGAACTCTGGAAACACCATATATTTT CASSNRNSGNTIYF TRBV6-5 NA TRBJ1-3 NA
TGTGCCAGCAGCTTACCGGGCCCTTCGGGGGAGCAGTACTTC CASSLPGPSGEQYF TRBV7-9 NA TRBJ2-7 NA
TGTGCCAGCAGCAAGACAGGGGGAACTAATGAAAAACTGTTTTTT CASSKTGGTNEKLFF TRBV6-5 TRBD1 TRBJ1-4 few
TGTGCCAGCAAGCGGGGACTAGCGGGAGAGACGTGGTCGGATACGCAGTATTTT CASKRGLAGETWSDTQYF TRBV4-2 TRBD2 TRBJ2-3 NA
TGTGCCAGCAGCCCGGGCGGGGCAGGGCGGGTAGAGACCCAGTACTTC CASSPGGAGRVETQYF TRBV5-4 NA TRBJ2-5 NA
TGTGCCAGCAGCTTCCCAGGGAGCGGGAATGAGCAGTTCTTC CASSFPGSGNEQFF TRBV7-3 NA TRBJ2-1 NA
TGTGCCAGCTCACCTCCTAGGGGGCCCCCTAACTATGGCTACACCTTC CASSPPRGPPNYGYTF TRBV18 TRBD1 TRBJ1-2 NA
TGTGCCAGCAGCCGTAGCGGGAAAGGCTCCTACAATGAGCAGTTCTTC CASSRSGKGSYNEQFF TRBV6-2/TRBV6-3 TRBD2 TRBJ2-1 NA
TGTGCCAGCAGCCTGAGACAGGACCTCTCTGGAAACACCATATATTTT CASSLRQDLSGNTIYF TRBV3-1/TRBV3-2 NA TRBJ1-3 once
TGTGCCAGCAGCTTAGCGGACCGGAGGGTCAATCAGCATTATGGCTACACCTTC CASSLADRRVNQHYGYTF TRBV7-2 NA TRBJ1-2 NA
TGTGCCAGCAGCCAAGGTCAGGGATTAGACTATGGCTACACCTTC CASSQGQGLDYGYTF TRBV3-1/TRBV3-2 NA TRBJ1-2 NA
TGTGCCAGCAGCTTGGGACAGGTTCTCTACGAGCAGTACTTC CASSLGQVLYEQYF TRBV3-1/TRBV3-2 TRBD1 TRBJ2-7 NA
TGTGCCAGCAGTGCGGGGGAGGGAGGTAACTATGGCTACACCTTC CASSAGEGGNYGYTF TRBV2 NA TRBJ1-2 NA
TGTGCCAGCAGCGCGCTGACAGGGGGCTTTTATAATTCACCCCTCCACTTT CASSALTGGFYNSPLHF TRBV3-1/TRBV3-2 TRBD1 TRBJ1-6 NA
TGTGCCAGCAGCGACCGACAGAAAGGAAACACCATATATTTT CASSDRQKGNTIYF TRBV9 NA TRBJ1-3 NA
TGTGCCAGCAGGGTTAGGGGTTACGAGGAAAAACTGTTTTTT CASRVRGYEEKLFF TRBV6-6 NA TRBJ1-4 NA
TGTGCCAGCAGCCGGTTAGCGGGGGGATCACTACAAGAGACCCAGTACTTC CASSRLAGGSLQETQYF TRBV2 TRBD2 TRBJ2-5 NA
TGTGCCAGCAGCTTAGTCGCAGGGGGCTATACTAACTATGGCTACACCTTC CASSLVAGGYTNYGYTF TRBV7-2 TRBD1 TRBJ1-2 few
TGTGCCAGCAGTGAGCCGGGACAGGGGGCTTACGAGCAGTACTTC CASSEPGQGAYEQYF TRBV6-1 TRBD1 TRBJ2-7 NA
TGTGCCAGCAGTTTATACGGGGAGGGCTACACCTTC CASSLYGEGYTF TRBV28 NA TRBJ1-2 NA
TGTGCCAGCAGGTCTAGGCGGGGCTATGAAAAACTGTTTTTT CASRSRRGYEKLFF TRBV2 NA TRBJ1-4 few
TGTGCCAGTAGTATTCGGAGGGGGCTAGGAAGCAATCAGCCCCAGCATTTT CASSIRRGLGSNQPQHF TRBV19 TRBD1 TRBJ1-5 NA
TGTGCCAGCTCACCGGACAGCCCTGGAAACACCATATATTTT CASSPDSPGNTIYF TRBV18 NA TRBJ1-3 few
TGTGCCAGCAGCGAAAGACAGGGTCCGAACTATGGCTACACCTTC CASSERQGPNYGYTF TRBV9 TRBD1 TRBJ1-2 NA
TGTGCCACCAGTGACGCCCTTAGCGGGAGCTCCTACAATGAGCAGTTCTTC CATSDALSGSSYNEQFF TRBV24-1 TRBD2 TRBJ2-1 NA
TGTGCCAGCAGTTATCCCCAGGGAGGCACTGAAGCTTTCTTT CASSYPQGGTEAFF TRBV6-2/TRBV6-3 NA TRBJ1-1 many
TGTGCCAGCAGTTTCTTAACAGACCTACAACCCGGGGCCAACGTCCTGACTTTC CASSFLTDLQPGANVLTF TRBV28 NA TRBJ2-6 NA
TGCAGCGCAGGGGGATTGCGAGGCTACACCTTC CSAGGLRGYTF TRBV29-1 TRBD1 TRBJ1-2 NA
TGCGCCAGCAGTCGGGGGGCTGCTAACTATGGCTACACCTTC CASSRGAANYGYTF TRBV10-1 NA TRBJ1-2 NA
TGTGCCAGTAGTATACCCGGGACAGCTAACTATGGCTACACCTTC CASSIPGTANYGYTF TRBV19 TRBD1 TRBJ1-2 NA
TGTGCCAGTAGTACGCAGGGGGCAGGCACTGAAGCTTTCTTT CASSTQGAGTEAFF TRBV19 TRBD1 TRBJ1-1 NA
TGTGCCAGCAGCTTAATAACTAGCGGGGGCTACGAGCAGTACTTC CASSLITSGGYEQYF TRBV7-9 TRBD2 TRBJ2-7 NA
TGTGCCAGTAGTCCCAGGACTAGCGGGAGGGTTAGCTCCTACAATGAGCAGTTCTTC CASSPRTSGRVSSYNEQFF TRBV19 TRBD2 TRBJ2-1 NA